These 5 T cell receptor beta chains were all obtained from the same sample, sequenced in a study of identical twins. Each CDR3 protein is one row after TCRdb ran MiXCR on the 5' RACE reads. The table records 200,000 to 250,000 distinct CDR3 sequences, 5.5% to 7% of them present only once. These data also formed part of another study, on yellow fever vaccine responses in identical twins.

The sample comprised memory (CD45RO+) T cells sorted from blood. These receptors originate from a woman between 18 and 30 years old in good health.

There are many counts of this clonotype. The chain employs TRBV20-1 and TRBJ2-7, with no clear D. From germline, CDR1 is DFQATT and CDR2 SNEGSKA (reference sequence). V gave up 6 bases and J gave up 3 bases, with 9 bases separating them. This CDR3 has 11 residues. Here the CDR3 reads CSARPIYEQYF. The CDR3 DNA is TGCAGTGCCCGGCCCATCTACGAGCAGTACTTC.

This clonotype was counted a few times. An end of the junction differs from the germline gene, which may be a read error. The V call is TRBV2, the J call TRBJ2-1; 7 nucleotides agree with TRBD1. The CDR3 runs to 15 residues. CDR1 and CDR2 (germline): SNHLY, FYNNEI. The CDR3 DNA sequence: TGTGCCAGCAGGGGGGACAGAATATCCTCCAATGAGCAGTTCTTC. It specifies CASRGDRISSNEQFF.

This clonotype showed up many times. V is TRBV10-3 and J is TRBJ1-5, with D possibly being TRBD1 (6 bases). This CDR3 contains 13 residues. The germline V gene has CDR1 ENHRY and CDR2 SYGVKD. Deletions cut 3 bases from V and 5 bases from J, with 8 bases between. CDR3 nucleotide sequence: TGTGCCATCAGTGACCGGGGGCATCAGCCCCAGCATTTT. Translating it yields CAISDRGHQPQHF.

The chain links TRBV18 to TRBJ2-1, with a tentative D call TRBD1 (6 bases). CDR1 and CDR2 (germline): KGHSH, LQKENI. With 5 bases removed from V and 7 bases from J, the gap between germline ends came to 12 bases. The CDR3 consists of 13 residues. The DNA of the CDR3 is TGTGCCAGCTCAGAGGACAGAATGAATGAGCAGTTCTTC. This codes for CASSEDRMNEQFF.

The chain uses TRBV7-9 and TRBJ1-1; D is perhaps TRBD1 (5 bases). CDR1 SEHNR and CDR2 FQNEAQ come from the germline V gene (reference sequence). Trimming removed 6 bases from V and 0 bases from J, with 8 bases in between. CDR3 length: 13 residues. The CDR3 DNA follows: TGTGCCAGCAGAGACAGTTTGAACACTGAAGCTTTCTTT. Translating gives CASRDSLNTEAFF.